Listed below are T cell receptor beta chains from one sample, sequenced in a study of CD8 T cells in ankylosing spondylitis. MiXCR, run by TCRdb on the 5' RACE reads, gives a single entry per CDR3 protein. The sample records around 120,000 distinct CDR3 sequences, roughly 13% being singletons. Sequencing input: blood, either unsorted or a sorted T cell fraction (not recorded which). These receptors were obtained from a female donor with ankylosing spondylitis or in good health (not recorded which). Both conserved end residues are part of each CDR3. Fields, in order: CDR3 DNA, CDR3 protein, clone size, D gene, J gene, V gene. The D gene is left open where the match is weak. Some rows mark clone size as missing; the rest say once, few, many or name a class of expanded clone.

CDR3nt: TGTGCCAGCAGTGGAGCGGGTGGGTCCTACAATGAGCAGTTCTTC; CDR3aa: CASSGAGGSYNEQFF; abundance: many; d_gene: -; j_gene: TRBJ2-1; v_gene: TRBV6-1
CDR3nt: TGTGCCAGCAAGCTCCGGGACAAGACCGACGAGCAGTACTTC; CDR3aa: CASKLRDKTDEQYF; abundance: -; d_gene: -; j_gene: TRBJ2-7; v_gene: TRBV2
CDR3nt: TGCAGCGTTGCTCAGACGCCGACCCAGTACTTC; CDR3aa: CSVAQTPTQYF; abundance: -; d_gene: -; j_gene: TRBJ2-5; v_gene: TRBV29-1
CDR3nt: TGCAGTGCTACGGGGGACGGCAATCAGCCCCAGCATTTT; CDR3aa: CSATGDGNQPQHF; abundance: -; d_gene: -; j_gene: TRBJ1-5; v_gene: TRBV20-1
CDR3nt: TGCGCCAGCAGCTCTGGGGACAACACCGGGGAGCTGTTTTTT; CDR3aa: CASSSGDNTGELFF; abundance: many; d_gene: -; j_gene: TRBJ2-2; v_gene: TRBV5-1
CDR3nt: TGTGCCAGCAGTTCCCCCGCTCTGAGAAGCACAGATACGCAGTATTTT; CDR3aa: CASSSPALRSTDTQYF; abundance: many; d_gene: -; j_gene: TRBJ2-3; v_gene: TRBV12-3/TRBV12-4
CDR3nt: TGTGCCAGCTCACCAGGGGCATACAACCCCTACGAGCAGTACTTC; CDR3aa: CASSPGAYNPYEQYF; abundance: few; d_gene: -; j_gene: TRBJ2-7; v_gene: TRBV18
CDR3nt: TGTGCCAGCAGCTTAGAGGCTAGCGGGGGTATTGAGCAGTTCTTC; CDR3aa: CASSLEASGGIEQFF; abundance: many; d_gene: TRBD2; j_gene: TRBJ2-1; v_gene: TRBV7-2
CDR3nt: TGCAGTGCTACCAAGGGGTCGACGTACAATGAGCAGTTCTTC; CDR3aa: CSATKGSTYNEQFF; abundance: few; d_gene: -; j_gene: TRBJ2-1; v_gene: TRBV20-1
CDR3nt: TGCGCCAGCAGCCCCTTCCTCCTAGCGGGGGGGGACAATGAGCAGTTCTTC; CDR3aa: CASSPFLLAGGDNEQFF; abundance: -; d_gene: TRBD2; j_gene: TRBJ2-1; v_gene: TRBV5-1
CDR3nt: TGCAGCGCCAAGAGGACAGGTGTTATGAACACTGAAGCTTTCTTT; CDR3aa: CSAKRTGVMNTEAFF; abundance: -; d_gene: TRBD1; j_gene: TRBJ1-1; v_gene: TRBV29-1
CDR3nt: TGTGCCAGCAGTGAAGCAACGGAGGCTACGCAGTATTTT; CDR3aa: CASSEATEATQYF; abundance: -; d_gene: -; j_gene: TRBJ2-3; v_gene: TRBV2
CDR3nt: TGCGCCAGCAGCCCGGACTTCCATGAGCAGTTCTTC; CDR3aa: CASSPDFHEQFF; abundance: many; d_gene: -; j_gene: TRBJ2-1; v_gene: TRBV5-1
CDR3nt: TGTGCCAGCAGCTTCCCGGTGCGGACAGGGGACCATGGCTACACCTTC; CDR3aa: CASSFPVRTGDHGYTF; abundance: few; d_gene: TRBD1; j_gene: TRBJ1-2; v_gene: TRBV5-4
CDR3nt: TGTGCCAGCGGGGACTACCAACGGGCCCAGTACTTC; CDR3aa: CASGDYQRAQYF; abundance: few; d_gene: TRBD2; j_gene: TRBJ2-5; v_gene: TRBV7-2
CDR3nt: TGCAGCGCGGGACACGCGGGCACTGAAGCTTTCTTT; CDR3aa: CSAGHAGTEAFF; abundance: many; d_gene: -; j_gene: TRBJ1-1; v_gene: TRBV29-1
CDR3nt: TGCGCCAGCAGCATGGACAGTAATTATGGCTACACCTTC; CDR3aa: CASSMDSNYGYTF; abundance: many; d_gene: -; j_gene: TRBJ1-2; v_gene: TRBV5-1
CDR3nt: TGCAGTGCTACGAAGGACAGCGGGGGCGGGGAGCTGTTTTTT; CDR3aa: CSATKDSGGGELFF; abundance: many; d_gene: TRBD2; j_gene: TRBJ2-2; v_gene: TRBV20-1
CDR3nt: TGCGCCAGCAGTGAGGGATGGGGGGAGCAGTACTTC; CDR3aa: CASSEGWGEQYF; abundance: many; d_gene: -; j_gene: TRBJ2-7; v_gene: TRBV10-2
CDR3nt: TGTGCCAGCAGTTTATTTCAGGGGGCGTCGAACAATGAGCAGTTCTTC; CDR3aa: CASSLFQGASNNEQFF; abundance: -; d_gene: TRBD1; j_gene: TRBJ2-1; v_gene: TRBV12-3/TRBV12-4
CDR3nt: TGCAGTGCTAGAGATGCGAGGGGGACCTACGAGCAGTACTTC; CDR3aa: CSARDARGTYEQYF; abundance: -; d_gene: -; j_gene: TRBJ2-7; v_gene: TRBV20-1
CDR3nt: TGCGCCAGCAGGACCCCTTCTGGGGAGCTGTTTTTT; CDR3aa: CASRTPSGELFF; abundance: -; d_gene: -; j_gene: TRBJ2-2; v_gene: TRBV5-1
CDR3nt: TGTGCCACCAGCAGAGATTCTGGCAGGGAAGCTTTCTTT; CDR3aa: CATSRDSGREAFF; abundance: many; d_gene: -; j_gene: TRBJ1-1; v_gene: TRBV15
CDR3nt: TGTGCCAGCAGCTTTAAAGGGGACCAAGAGACCCAGTACTTC; CDR3aa: CASSFKGDQETQYF; abundance: -; d_gene: -; j_gene: TRBJ2-5; v_gene: TRBV7-9
CDR3nt: TGCGCCAGCAGTGAGTCGAGACTAGCGGGAGGTCCGAAGAGCTCCTACAATGAGCAGTTCTTC; CDR3aa: CASSESRLAGGPKSSYNEQFF; abundance: -; d_gene: TRBD2; j_gene: TRBJ2-1; v_gene: TRBV10-2
CDR3nt: TGCGCCAGCAGCTTGAAGGGCCAGGACACTGAAGCTTTCTTT; CDR3aa: CASSLKGQDTEAFF; abundance: many; d_gene: -; j_gene: TRBJ1-1; v_gene: TRBV5-1
CDR3nt: TGCAGCGTTGGGACTAGCGGGAGCAACGAGCAGTACTTC; CDR3aa: CSVGTSGSNEQYF; abundance: many; d_gene: TRBD2; j_gene: TRBJ2-7; v_gene: TRBV29-1
CDR3nt: TGTGCCAGCAGTCCCGCCGGGACAGGGGAAGCCGGGGAGCTGTTTTTT; CDR3aa: CASSPAGTGEAGELFF; abundance: many; d_gene: TRBD1; j_gene: TRBJ2-2; v_gene: TRBV12-3/TRBV12-4
CDR3nt: TGCGCCAGCAGTGAAGTAGCGGGACAACGCAATGAGCAGTTCTTC; CDR3aa: CASSEVAGQRNEQFF; abundance: few; d_gene: TRBD2; j_gene: TRBJ2-1; v_gene: TRBV10-2
CDR3nt: TGTGCCAGCAGTTGGGACAGCACTTACAATGAGCAGTTCTTC; CDR3aa: CASSWDSTYNEQFF; abundance: many; d_gene: TRBD1; j_gene: TRBJ2-1; v_gene: TRBV12-3/TRBV12-4
CDR3nt: TGTGCCAGCCGGGAGGCGGGCACAGATACGCAGTATTTT; CDR3aa: CASREAGTDTQYF; abundance: -; d_gene: TRBD2; j_gene: TRBJ2-3; v_gene: TRBV7-2
CDR3nt: TGTGCCACCAGCAGAGATACCCTCGGCTATGGCTACACCTTC; CDR3aa: CATSRDTLGYGYTF; abundance: few; d_gene: -; j_gene: TRBJ1-2; v_gene: TRBV15
CDR3nt: TGCAGTGCCCGCCGACTAGCGGGGAGCTCCTACGAGCAGTACTTC; CDR3aa: CSARRLAGSSYEQYF; abundance: -; d_gene: TRBD2; j_gene: TRBJ2-7; v_gene: TRBV20-1
CDR3nt: TGTGCCAGCAGCAACCTTTCACCTAATGAAAAACTGTTTTTT; CDR3aa: CASSNLSPNEKLFF; abundance: -; d_gene: -; j_gene: TRBJ1-4; v_gene: TRBV7-8
CDR3nt: TGCAGTGCTACGGGAGGAACATCAACCCAGTACTTC; CDR3aa: CSATGGTSTQYF; abundance: many; d_gene: TRBD2; j_gene: TRBJ2-5; v_gene: TRBV20-1
CDR3nt: TGTGCCAGTAGTACCCGGACAGGGGATCATCAGCCCCAGCATTTT; CDR3aa: CASSTRTGDHQPQHF; abundance: many; d_gene: TRBD1; j_gene: TRBJ1-5; v_gene: TRBV19
CDR3nt: TGCAGCGTTTGGAGGAATGAGCAGTTCTTC; CDR3aa: CSVWRNEQFF; abundance: many; d_gene: -; j_gene: TRBJ2-1; v_gene: TRBV29-1
CDR3nt: TGTGCCAGCAGCTCCGACCTCCGGGACAGGGGTCTGGAGTACTTC; CDR3aa: CASSSDLRDRGLEYF; abundance: -; d_gene: TRBD1; j_gene: TRBJ2-7; v_gene: TRBV7-9
CDR3nt: TGTGCCAGCAACGAGGGGCATTCTGGGGCCACTGAAGCTTTCTTT; CDR3aa: CASNEGHSGATEAFF; abundance: -; d_gene: -; j_gene: TRBJ1-1; v_gene: TRBV6-2/TRBV6-3
CDR3nt: TGTGCCAGCAGTCACAGGGCTGGGACAGATACGCAGTATTTT; CDR3aa: CASSHRAGTDTQYF; abundance: many; d_gene: -; j_gene: TRBJ2-3; v_gene: TRBV12-3/TRBV12-4
CDR3nt: TGTGCCAGCAGGGGACAGGGTATCACCGGGGAGCTGTTTTTT; CDR3aa: CASRGQGITGELFF; abundance: many; d_gene: TRBD1; j_gene: TRBJ2-2; v_gene: TRBV28
CDR3nt: TGTGCCAGCAGTTTAACGAACACCGGGGAGCTGTTTTTT; CDR3aa: CASSLTNTGELFF; abundance: many; d_gene: -; j_gene: TRBJ2-2; v_gene: TRBV5-1
CDR3nt: TGCGCCAGCAGCAACGCGGGACAGGGTGGCTACACCTTC; CDR3aa: CASSNAGQGGYTF; abundance: -; d_gene: TRBD1; j_gene: TRBJ1-2; v_gene: TRBV5-1
CDR3nt: TGTGCCAGCTCTCCTATTGGCAGGGGGCACGAGCAGTACTTC; CDR3aa: CASSPIGRGHEQYF; abundance: -; d_gene: TRBD1; j_gene: TRBJ2-7; v_gene: TRBV18
CDR3nt: TGCAGTGCCCCGAGGGACCAGGGTGAAAAACTGTTTTTT; CDR3aa: CSAPRDQGEKLFF; abundance: few; d_gene: -; j_gene: TRBJ1-4; v_gene: TRBV20-1
CDR3nt: TGTGCCAGCAGCCAAACCTCGGGAGGGAACATTCAGTACTTC; CDR3aa: CASSQTSGGNIQYF; abundance: many; d_gene: TRBD2; j_gene: TRBJ2-4; v_gene: TRBV3-1
CDR3nt: TGTGCCAGCAGTTACTCTGAGGGATACGAGCAGTACTTC; CDR3aa: CASSYSEGYEQYF; abundance: -; d_gene: -; j_gene: TRBJ2-7; v_gene: TRBV6-6
CDR3nt: TGTGCCAGCAGTCGCGGACAGACCGGGGAGCTGTTTTTT; CDR3aa: CASSRGQTGELFF; abundance: many; d_gene: -; j_gene: TRBJ2-2; v_gene: TRBV12-3/TRBV12-4